The TCR beta chain under discussion was sequenced for a study of blood T cell repertoires in COVID-19. This clone was observed a single time. TCRdb keeps only in-frame clones here, not all; method: immunoSEQ multiplex PCR. The sample records fewer than 200,000 clones, around 85% being singletons. The receptor comes from a man aged 65-85 years with active or convalescent COVID-19. The sample comprised peripheral blood.

CDR3 loop: CASSPILHGADLAKNIQYF. The CDR3, as DNA: TGTGCCAGCTCACCCATACTTCATGGGGCCGATCTAGCCAAAAACATTCAGTACTTC. The chain uses TRBV18 and TRBJ2-4, with D tentatively TRBD1 (5 bases). The CDR3 has 19 residues. V was clipped by 3 bases and J by 0 bases, with 21 bases between them. Germline V lookup: CDR1 KGHSH, CDR2 LQKENI.